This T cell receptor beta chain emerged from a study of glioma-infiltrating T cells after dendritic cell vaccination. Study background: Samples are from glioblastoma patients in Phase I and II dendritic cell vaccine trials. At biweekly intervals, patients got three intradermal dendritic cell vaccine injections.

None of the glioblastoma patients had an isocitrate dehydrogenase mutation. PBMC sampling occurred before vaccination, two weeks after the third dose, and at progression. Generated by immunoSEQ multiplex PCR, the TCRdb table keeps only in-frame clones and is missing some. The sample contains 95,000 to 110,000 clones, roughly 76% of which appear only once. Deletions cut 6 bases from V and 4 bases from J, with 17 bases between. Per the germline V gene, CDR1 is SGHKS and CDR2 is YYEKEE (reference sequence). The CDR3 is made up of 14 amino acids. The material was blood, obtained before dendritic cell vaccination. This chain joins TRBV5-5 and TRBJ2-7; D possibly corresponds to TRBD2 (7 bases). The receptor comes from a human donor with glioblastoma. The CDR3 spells CASTIGGAWYEQYF. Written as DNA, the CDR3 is TGTGCCAGCACGATTGGGGGGGCTTGGTACGAGCAGTACTTC.